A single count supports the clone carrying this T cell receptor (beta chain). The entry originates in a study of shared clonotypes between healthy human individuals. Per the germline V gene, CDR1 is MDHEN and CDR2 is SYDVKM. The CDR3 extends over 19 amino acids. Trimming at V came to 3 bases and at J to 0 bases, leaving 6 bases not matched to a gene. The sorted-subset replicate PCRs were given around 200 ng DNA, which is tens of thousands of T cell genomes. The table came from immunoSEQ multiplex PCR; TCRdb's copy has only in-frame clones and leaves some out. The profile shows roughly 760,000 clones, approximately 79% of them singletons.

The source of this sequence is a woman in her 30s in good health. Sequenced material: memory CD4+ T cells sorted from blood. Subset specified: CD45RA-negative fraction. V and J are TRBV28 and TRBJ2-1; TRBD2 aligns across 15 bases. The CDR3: CASSFGTSGRMSSYNEQFF. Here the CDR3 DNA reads TGTGCCAGCAGTTTTGGGACTAGCGGGAGGATGAGCTCCTACAATGAGCAGTTCTTC.